What follows are 16 T cell receptor beta chains derived from one specimen sequenced in a study of OX40 agonist ivuxolimab in advanced cancers. Clones were read by immunoSEQ multiplex PCR, and TCRdb kept only the in-frame ones, dropping some. The sample contains tens of thousands of clones, roughly nine tenths of which appear only once. The sample in question was CD4+ or CD8+ T cells sorted from blood, obtained in a trial of the OX40 agonist ivuxolimab. The receptors shown here come from an adult with an advanced solid tumor such as melanoma, head and neck, liver or kidney cancer.

The CDR3 is CAWSPGVNQPQHF. The CDR3 bases are TGTGCCTGGTCTCCGGGGGTCAATCAGCCCCAGCATTTT. The rearrangement links TRBV30 to TRBJ1-5; possible D gene TRBD1, 5 bases. The V and J ends lost 5 bases and 3 bases respectively, with 11 bases between them. The CDR3 is 13 amino acids. Germline V lookup: CDR1 GTSNPN, CDR2 SVGIG (reference sequence).

This clone showed up just a few times. The CDR3 protein is CASSLQNNQPQHF. The CDR3 DNA sequence: TGTGCCAGCAGTCTACAGAATAATCAGCCCCAGCATTTT. The J gene is TRBJ1-5, the V gene TRBV28; D is unclear. CDR3 length: 13 amino acids. Germline V gene lookup returns CDR1 MDHEN and CDR2 SYDVKM. V gave up 5 bases and J gave up 4 bases, with 9 bases separating them.

This chain uses TRBV27 with TRBJ2-7, with D possibly TRBD2 on 5 matching bases. This CDR3 is built from 14 residues. The germline V gene has CDR1 MNHEY and CDR2 SMNVEV (reference sequence). Trimming took off 3 bases at V and 4 bases at J, with 13 bases between the two ends. CDR3 protein: CASSLGGRGYEQYF. CDR3 coding DNA: TGTGCCAGCAGTTTGGGTGGCCGGGGTTACGAGCAGTACTTC.

The V call is TRBV9, the J call TRBJ2-2; D gene uncertain. The CDR3 has 15 residues. CDR1 is SGDLS, CDR2 YYNGEE, per germline. Trimming pared 4 bases from V and 2 bases from J, leaving 12 bases between. The CDR3 DNA reads as TGTGCCAGCAGCCCCGGTTACCTTAACACCGGGGAGCTGTTTTTT. This translates into CASSPGYLNTGELFF.

V and J are TRBV4-3 and TRBJ2-5, with 14 bases fitting TRBD2. The germline CDR1 and CDR2 sequences are LGHNA and YSLEER. The CDR3 is made up of 15 amino acids. The J segment lost 5 bases and the V segment lost 4 bases, leaving 3 bases of the junction unmatched. CDR3 in amino acids: CASSLGLAGAETQYF. The CDR3, as DNA: TGCGCCAGCAGCCTGGGACTAGCGGGGGCTGAGACCCAGTACTTC.

The chain is built from TRBV5-1 and TRBJ2-1; the match to TRBD2 covers 9 bases. This CDR3 region has 15 residues. The germline V gene encodes CDR1 SGHRS and CDR2 YFSETQ. V lost 5 bases and J lost 4; bases outside the gene matches: 7. CDR3 in amino acids: CASSFSGGSYNEQFF. CDR3 nucleotides: TGCGCCAGCAGTTTTAGCGGGGGCTCGTACAATGAGCAGTTCTTC.

On this clone: One end of the junction does not line up with germline, which may come from a read error. The chain is built from TRBV7-2 and TRBJ2-5; D tentatively fits TRBD1 or TRBD2 (6 bases each). Per germline, CDR1 SGHTA and CDR2 FQGNSA. This CDR3 is 14 amino acids long. In DNA form, the CDR3 reads TGTGCCAGCACCTTATGGGGGGCTCAAGAGACCCAGTACTTC. This translates into CASTLWGAQETQYF.

The rearrangement links TRBV6-1 to TRBJ1-4, with D possibly matching TRBD1 (5 bases). Germline CDR1 and CDR2: MNHNS and SASEGT. The CDR3 runs to 14 residues. The V gene lost 7 bases and the J gene lost 4 bases, with 13 bases spanning the gap. CDR3 nucleotide sequence: TGTGCCAGCATGAGGGGCGGTGGTAATGAAAAACTGTTTTTT. Translating it yields CASMRGGGNEKLFF.

The genes are TRBV5-1 and TRBJ2-7; D is ambiguous. Trimming removed 2 bases at V and 2 bases at J, with 11 bases between. From germline, CDR1 is SGHRS and CDR2 YFSETQ. CDR3 length: 14 residues. The CDR3 coding sequence is TGCGCCAGCAGCTTTGGAACTTACGCCTACGAGCAGTACTTC. Translating it yields CASSFGTYAYEQYF.

The genes are TRBV6-1 and TRBJ2-1; D perhaps matches TRBD1 (5 bases). Per the germline V gene, CDR1 is MNHNS and CDR2 is SASEGT. The CDR3 sequence is 15 residues long. V lost 1 base and J lost 7, with 14 bases in between. The CDR3 loop reads CASSEGTYGVNEQFF. The DNA for the CDR3 is TGTGCCAGCAGTGAAGGGACATACGGCGTAAATGAGCAGTTCTTC.

The chain employs TRBV11-2 and TRBJ2-5; the D gene is possibly TRBD1 (5 bases). CDR3 length: 13 residues. V was pared by 10 bases and J by 3 bases, with 15 bases between. Per the germline V gene, CDR1 is SGHAT and CDR2 is FQNNGV. This CDR3 reads CATNRGVEETQYF. DNA for the CDR3: TGTGCCACTAATAGGGGTGTTGAAGAGACCCAGTACTTC.

V is TRBV5-6 and J is TRBJ2-1; D is tentatively TRBD1 or TRBD2 (5 bases each). Germline V gene sequence: CDR1 SGHDT, CDR2 YYEEEE. Trimming stripped 4 bases from V and 0 bases from J, with 14 bases between. The CDR3 is 16 residues long. As DNA, the CDR3 is TGTGCCAGCAGCCAGGGACCTTTGAGCTCCTACAATGAGCAGTTCTTC. Its translation: CASSQGPLSSYNEQFF.

This clone was recorded only once. The chain links TRBV6-5 to TRBJ1-5, with D possibly being TRBD1 (5 bases). V lost 5 bases, J lost 4 bases, and 15 bases lay in between. The V gene's germline CDR1 is MNHEY and CDR2 SVGAGI. The CDR3 length is 15 residues. Written as DNA, the CDR3 is TGTGCCAGCAGTCTCGGGACCGCCCCGAATCAGCCCCAGCATTTT. Translating gives CASSLGTAPNQPQHF.

This clone has only a few counts. The J gene is TRBJ1-1, the V gene TRBV11-3; D remains unclear. Trimming pared 1 base from V and 5 bases from J, leaving 5 bases between. This CDR3 has 12 residues. The germline gives CDR1 SGHNT, CDR2 YENEEA. CDR3 sequence: CASSLGPTEAFF. The CDR3 region has the DNA TGTGCCAGCAGCTTAGGCCCGACTGAAGCTTTCTTT.

J is TRBJ2-3 and V is TRBV7-2, with D perhaps matching TRBD2 (5 bases). The CDR3 length is 13 residues. The germline CDR1 and CDR2 sequences are SGHTA and FQGNSA. V lost 0 bases and J lost 6, with 7 bases in between. The CDR3 protein is CASSLADLDTQYF. CDR3 bases: TGTGCCAGCAGCTTAGCGGACTTGGATACGCAGTATTTT.

The V call is TRBV7-2, the J call TRBJ1-4; 8 nucleotides align to TRBD1. V gave up 3 bases and J gave up 4 bases; unmatched junction bases: 10. The CDR3 is made up of 17 amino acids. Germline CDR1 is SGHTA and CDR2 is FQGNSA. The DNA for the CDR3 is TGTGCCAGCAGCTTTGGCAGGGGGCATGGGGGTAATGAAAAACTGTTTTTT. Its translation: CASSFGRGHGGNEKLFF.